The 27 T cell receptor beta chains below were found in one sample sequenced in a study of control samples from healthy donors and cancer patients. Only in-frame clones appear in the TCRdb table, and some are missing; sequencing was by immunoSEQ multiplex PCR. The table shows 200,000 or so clones, with 91% occurring only once. Sequencing was performed on blood. The receptors were sampled from a man aged 25-45 years in good health.

The chain employs TRBV4-1 and TRBJ2-7; TRBD1 might be the D (6 bases). Trimming left V 1 base short and J 0 bases short, with 10 bases between. The CDR3 extends over 15 amino acids. Looked up from germline, CDR1 is MGHRA and CDR2 is YSYEKL. In nucleotides, the CDR3 is TGCGCCAGCAGCCAAGCCACGGACAGCTCCTACGAGCAGTACTTC. It encodes CASSQATDSSYEQYF.

This chain uses TRBV11-2 with TRBJ2-7; D uncertain. The germline CDR1 and CDR2 sequences are SGHAT and FQNNGV. V lost 3 bases, J lost 4 bases, and 10 bases lay in between. The CDR3 runs to 13 residues. The CDR3: CASSFTELYEQYF. As DNA, the CDR3 is TGTGCCAGCAGCTTTACAGAATTATACGAGCAGTACTTC.

The rearrangement uses TRBV6-4 and TRBJ1-6; 8 nucleotides align to TRBD1. The V segment lost 6 bases and the J segment 9 bases; nucleotides outside the gene matches: 10. CDR1 is MRHNA, CDR2 SNTAGT, per germline. The CDR3 runs 15 residues. The DNA for the CDR3 is TGTGCCAGCAGCCAGGAGGGACAGGAGGGTTCACCCCTCCACTTT. It codes for CASSQEGQEGSPLHF.

This clone was picked up one time. This CDR3 is CASSIPTVGTPLHF. The CDR3 DNA sequence: TGTGCCAGTAGTATCCCAACCGTAGGCACACCCCTCCACTTT. V gene TRBV19 combines with J gene TRBJ1-6; no definite D call. The V gene's germline CDR1 is LNHDA and CDR2 SQIVND (reference sequence). This CDR3 region has 14 residues. V lost 3 bases, J lost 11 bases, and 14 bases lay in between.

The chain combines TRBV6-4 with TRBJ1-5, with TRBD1 matching over 7 bases. The CDR3 runs 13 residues. Germline trimming cut 4 bases from V and 7 bases from J; bases unmatched to any gene: 4. Per the germline V gene, CDR1 is MRHNA and CDR2 is SNTAGT. This CDR3 is CASSGETGQPQHF. The CDR3 DNA reads as TGTGCCAGCAGTGGAGAGACAGGGCAGCCCCAGCATTTT.

V is TRBV7-6 and J is TRBJ2-5, with D possibly matching TRBD2 (7 bases). Germline loops: CDR1 SGHVS, CDR2 FNYEAQ. Trimming cost V 2 bases and J 5 bases, with 15 bases left between them. This CDR3 is 15 amino acids long. The CDR3 loop is CASSLMGGGRETQYF. The CDR3 DNA reads as TGTGCCAGCAGCTTAATGGGCGGGGGCCGGGAGACCCAGTACTTC.

This chain joins TRBV30 and TRBJ1-1; D gene ambiguous. The CDR3 extends over 12 amino acids. Germline-derived CDR1 and CDR2 are GTSNPN and SVGIG (reference sequence). Trimming shortened V by 0 bases and J by 6 bases, and 8 bases separated the two germline ends. Here the CDR3 reads CAWSVGRAEAFF. DNA for the CDR3: TGTGCCTGGAGTGTCGGTCGAGCTGAAGCTTTCTTT.

The chain links TRBV19 to TRBJ1-4, with D perhaps matching TRBD1 (6 bases). The CDR3 loop spans 15 amino acids. The V gene lost 6 bases and the J gene lost 5 bases, with 16 bases spanning the gap. In germline, CDR1 is LNHDA, CDR2 SQIVND (reference sequence). The CDR3 here is CASRPDRFSNEKLFF. As DNA, the CDR3 is TGTGCCAGTAGGCCTGACAGGTTTTCAAATGAAAAACTGTTTTTT. Filled out from reference TRBV19 and TRBJ1-4, the complete variable domain reads DGGITQSPKYLFRKEGQNVTLSCEQNLNHDAMYWYRQDPGQGLRLIYYSQIVNDFQKGDIAEGYSVSREKKESFPLTVTSAQKNPTAFYLCASRPDRFSNEKLFFGSGTQLSVL.

This clone showed up just once. The rearrangement links TRBV2 to TRBJ1-5; tentatively, D is TRBD1 (5 bases). This CDR3 spans 13 amino acids. The germline CDR1 and CDR2 sequences are SNHLY and FYNNEI. V gave up 4 bases and J gave up 9 bases, with 13 bases separating them. CDR3 sequence: CASSVQDETPQHF. The CDR3 DNA reads as TGTGCCAGCAGTGTACAGGACGAGACGCCCCAGCATTTT.

The gene calls are TRBV15 and TRBJ1-5, with D possibly matching TRBD1 (5 bases). V was pared by 5 bases and J by 2 bases, with 7 bases between. The CDR3 spans 13 residues. Germline V CDR1 and CDR2: LNHNV, YYDKDF (reference sequence). CDR3 in DNA: TGTGCCACCAGCGGGGGGGGCAATCAGCCCCAGCATTTT. Translating gives CATSGGGNQPQHF.

The genes are TRBV6-5 and TRBJ2-7, with 9 bases lining up with TRBD2. The CDR3 has 14 amino acids. V trimming: 11 bases; J trimming: 2 bases; junction bases outside the gene matches: 10. From germline, CDR1 is MNHEY and CDR2 SVGAGI. This CDR3 reads CACHSGGSAYEQYF. Here the CDR3 DNA reads TGTGCCTGCCATAGCGGGGGCTCGGCCTACGAGCAGTACTTC.

The V and J genes are TRBV9 and TRBJ1-3; possible D gene TRBD1, 5 bases. V was clipped by 7 bases and J by 2 bases, with 22 bases between them. The length of the CDR3 is 17 residues. Germline V gene lookup returns CDR1 SGDLS and CDR2 YYNGEE. As DNA, the CDR3 is TGTGCCAGCTCGCGGGACCCAGGATCGGGGCCTGGAAACACCATATATTTT. Encoded protein: CASSRDPGSGPGNTIYF.

The V and J genes are TRBV19 and TRBJ1-2; D not certain. CDR3 length: 16 residues. Trimming removed 2 bases from V and 4 bases from J, with 17 bases in between. The germline gives CDR1 LNHDA, CDR2 SQIVND (reference sequence). CDR3 nucleotides: TGTGCCAGTAGTATAAGTCCCAAACCAGCTGGCTATGGCTACACCTTC. Translated: CASSISPKPAGYGYTF.

The CDR3 protein is CASSAYFSGGIPADEQFF. The CDR3 DNA follows: TGTGCCAGCAGTGCCTATTTTAGCGGGGGGATTCCTGCCGATGAGCAGTTCTTC. The chain combines TRBV25-1 with TRBJ2-1; 10 bases fit TRBD2. V lost 4 bases and J lost 8; bases outside the gene matches: 17. This CDR3 spans 18 amino acids. Germline V lookup: CDR1 MGHDK, CDR2 SYGVNS.

This chain connects TRBV6-5 to TRBJ1-3; a weak D match, TRBD1 (6 bases). Germline V gives CDR1 MNHEY, CDR2 SVGAGI. CDR3 size: 15 residues. V was cut by 0 bases and J by 6 bases, with 12 bases left in between. DNA of the CDR3: TGTGCCAGCAGTTACTCCCCAGGGGCAGAAAACACCATATATTTT. Translation: CASSYSPGAENTIYF.

This chain links TRBV24-1 with TRBJ2-1; TRBD1 is a possible D gene (6 bases). The germline V gene has CDR1 KGHDR and CDR2 SFDVKD. V lost 6 bases and J 0 bases, leaving 14 bases between the germline ends. The length of the CDR3 is 16 residues. The CDR3 DNA follows: TGTGCCACCAGTCGGACAGCTACTTTCTCCTACAATGAGCAGTTCTTC. Its translation: CATSRTATFSYNEQFF.

The chain is built from TRBV5-6 and TRBJ2-6; a possible D gene is TRBD1 (6 bases). Germline V gives CDR1 SGHDT, CDR2 YYEEEE. Trimming stripped 3 bases from V and 1 base from J, with 8 bases between. The CDR3 extends over 15 amino acids. CDR3: CASSSQGSGANVLTF. The DNA of the CDR3 is TGTGCCAGCAGCTCACAGGGATCTGGGGCCAACGTCCTGACTTTC.

The rearrangement uses TRBV20-1 and TRBJ2-1, with D tentatively TRBD1 (5 bases). Between the trimmed V and J ends, which lost 3 bases and 3 bases, there was a span of 15 bases. This CDR3 spans 15 amino acids. Germline CDR1 is DFQATT and CDR2 is SNEGSKA (reference sequence). The CDR3 DNA is TGCAGTGCTAGTACCAGGGCGGTTCGCTACAATGAGCAGTTCTTC. Amino acid sequence: CSASTRAVRYNEQFF.

The V call is TRBV19, the J call TRBJ1-3; D is possibly TRBD1 (5 bases). The germline gives CDR1 LNHDA, CDR2 SQIVND (reference sequence). This CDR3 has 15 residues. With 7 bases removed from V and 0 bases from J, the gap between germline ends came to 13 bases. The chain's CDR3 is CASNLQALSGNTIYF. CDR3 bases: TGTGCCAGTAACCTACAGGCCCTCTCTGGAAACACCATATATTTT. Drawing the rest from reference TRBV19 and TRBJ1-3, the complete variable domain is DGGITQSPKYLFRKEGQNVTLSCEQNLNHDAMYWYRQDPGQGLRLIYYSQIVNDFQKGDIAEGYSVSREKKESFPLTVTSAQKNPTAFYLCASNLQALSGNTIYFGEGSWLTVV.

The chain uses TRBV19 and TRBJ1-4; D gene unclear. The germline V and J ends were trimmed by 2 bases and 2 bases, with 12 bases remaining between them. Germline V lookup: CDR1 LNHDA, CDR2 SQIVND (reference sequence). The length of the CDR3 is 16 residues. This CDR3 is CASSITSRRTNEKLFF. The CDR3 DNA sequence: TGTGCCAGTAGTATAACCTCGAGGAGGACTAATGAAAAACTGTTTTTT.

The chain carries TRBV7-2 and TRBJ2-2, with D possibly TRBD1 on 6 matching bases. Trimming pared 3 bases from V and 4 bases from J, leaving 12 bases between. CDR1 and CDR2 (germline): SGHTA, FQGNSA. CDR3 size: 15 residues. In nucleotides, the CDR3 is TGTGCCAGCAGCTTGGGCGGACAGCTCACCGGGGAGCTGTTTTTT. It translates to CASSLGGQLTGELFF.

The genes are TRBV7-9 and TRBJ1-4; D not certain. Between the trimmed V and J ends, which lost 8 bases and 7 bases, there was a span of 14 bases. Germline V gives CDR1 SEHNR, CDR2 FQNEAQ (reference sequence). The CDR3 runs 13 residues. CDR3 protein: CASLLEAGEKLFF. As DNA, the CDR3 is TGTGCCAGCTTGCTGGAAGCGGGTGAAAAACTGTTTTTT.

The chain joins TRBV18 to TRBJ2-5; TRBD2 matches 11 bases. Germline V gives CDR1 KGHSH, CDR2 LQKENI. CDR3 length: 15 residues. With 4 bases clipped from V and 3 bases from J, the junction kept 4 bases outside the gene matches. CDR3 in DNA: TGTGCCAGCTCACGCTTGACTAGCGGGGAAGAGACCCAGTACTTC. The encoded protein is CASSRLTSGEETQYF.

The table lists this clone with a count of one. This chain uses TRBV24-1 with TRBJ2-3, with TRBD2 matching 9 bases. The germline gives CDR1 KGHDR, CDR2 SFDVKD. The CDR3 is 16 residues long. J gave up 4 bases and V 1 base, and 5 bases lay outside the gene matches. In DNA form, the CDR3 reads TGTGCCACCAGTGATTTCAGCGGGGGGCCCCCAGATACGCAGTATTTT. Translating gives CATSDFSGGPPDTQYF.

V is TRBV7-3 and J is TRBJ2-2, with D possibly TRBD2 on 5 matching bases. CDR1 SGHTA and CDR2 FQGTGA come from the germline V gene. V dropped 5 bases and J dropped 6 bases, with 19 bases sitting between them. The CDR3 length is 16 residues. CDR3 sequence: CASSDPSSSLAGELFF. The CDR3 coding sequence is TGTGCCAGCAGCGACCCTAGCTCTTCGTTGGCCGGGGAGCTGTTTTTT.

J is TRBJ1-6 and V is TRBV7-9; D is ambiguous. V was shortened by 5 bases and J by 8 bases, with 7 bases between the two germline ends. Germline V gene lookup returns CDR1 SEHNR and CDR2 FQNEAQ (reference sequence). CDR3 length equals 12 residues. Here the CDR3 reads CASSRYDSPLHF. In DNA, the CDR3 is TGTGCCAGCAGCCGCTACGATTCACCCCTCCACTTT.

The CDR3, as DNA: TGTGCCAGCAGCGATAGAACCGGGGCCCTCCACTTT. Protein sequence: CASSDRTGALHF. The V and J genes are TRBV7-2 and TRBJ1-6, with D unclear. The CDR3 sequence is 12 residues long. V lost 5 bases to trimming and J lost 14 bases, with 13 bases between them. Germline CDR1 is SGHTA and CDR2 is FQGNSA.